These 12 T cell receptor beta chains came from one sample sequenced in a study of fetal regulatory T cell absence and autoimmunity. The data were produced by immunoSEQ multiplex PCR, yet TCRdb's version contains in-frame clones alone and is incomplete. The sample has about 50,000 clones, roughly 80% seen once. The specimen was cord blood. The receptors come from a newborn boy with IPEX syndrome.

The chain has TRBV5-4 and TRBJ2-1, with no clear D. V was cut by 0 bases and J by 5 bases, with 6 bases left in between. CDR1 is SGHNT, CDR2 YYREEE, per germline (reference sequence). The CDR3 sequence is 13 residues long. For the CDR3, the DNA is TGTGCCAGCAGCTTGGCACAGCACAATGAGCAGTTCTTC. This translates into CASSLAQHNEQFF.

The chain recombines TRBV5-4 with TRBJ2-1, with D perhaps matching TRBD1 or TRBD2 (5 bases each). The CDR3 sequence is 15 residues long. Germline V CDR1 and CDR2: SGHNT, YYREEE (reference sequence). V shed 2 bases and J shed 2 bases, with 11 bases lying between them. CDR3 sequence: CASSFRDPPYNEQFF. DNA for the CDR3: TGTGCCAGCAGCTTCCGGGACCCGCCCTACAATGAGCAGTTCTTC.

This clone has a handful of counts. The rearrangement links TRBV5-1 to TRBJ2-7; 8 bases fit TRBD1. Germline assignment: CDR1 SGHRS and CDR2 YFSETQ. The CDR3 has 14 residues. V shed 0 bases and J 2 bases; nucleotides not matched to a gene: 1. CDR3: CASSLDRGAYEQYF. Written as DNA, the CDR3 is TGCGCCAGCAGCTTGGACAGGGGGGCCTACGAGCAGTACTTC.

This clone occurred once. V is TRBV5-1 and J is TRBJ2-3, with a possible D match to TRBD1 (6 bases). The CDR3 spans 14 residues. The germline V and J ends were trimmed by 4 bases and 0 bases, with 9 bases remaining between them. In germline, CDR1 is SGHRS, CDR2 YFSETQ. The CDR3 DNA follows: TGCGCCAGCAGCCCGGACAGTAGCACAGATACGCAGTATTTT. Protein: CASSPDSSTDTQYF.

This clone was counted between two and nine times. The chain joins TRBV5-4 to TRBJ2-7; D is undetermined. Germline V lookup: CDR1 SGHNT, CDR2 YYREEE (reference sequence). The CDR3 is made up of 15 amino acids. Trimming stripped 2 bases from V and 6 bases from J, with 18 bases between. CDR3 nucleotide sequence: TGTGCCAGCAGCTTTTCTGCGTTTCAAGGATCCGAGCAGTACTTC. This codes for CASSFSAFQGSEQYF.

The CDR3 reads CASSQSPLAGGQDTQYF. The DNA for the CDR3 is TGCGCCAGCAGCCAGTCCCCTCTAGCGGGGGGGCAGGATACGCAGTATTTT. The rearrangement uses TRBV4-1 and TRBJ2-3, with 12 bases matching TRBD2. Germline V gene lookup returns CDR1 MGHRA and CDR2 YSYEKL. The CDR3 has 17 residues. Unmatched junction bases numbered 10, after V lost 3 bases and J lost 6 bases.

This clone was seen once. The chain has TRBV20-1 and TRBJ1-2; D is ambiguous. The V gene lost 0 bases and the J gene lost 2 bases, with 1 base spanning the gap. The CDR3 length is 11 residues. Germline V gene lookup returns CDR1 DFQATT and CDR2 SNEGSKA (reference sequence). CDR3 region: CSARDNYGYTF. CDR3 nucleotides: TGCAGTGCTAGAGACAACTATGGCTACACCTTC.

CDR3 in amino acids: CASSPRVNTEAFF. The DNA for the CDR3 is TGTGCCAGCAGCCCCCGGGTGAACACTGAAGCTTTCTTT. The chain couples TRBV12-1 to TRBJ1-1. TRBV12-1 is a documented pseudogene. The CDR3 covers 13 residues.

The rearrangement links TRBV10-3 to TRBJ1-2; 7 positions match TRBD1. This CDR3 has 14 amino acids. Per the germline V gene, CDR1 is ENHRY and CDR2 is SYGVKD. The V gene end was trimmed by 4 bases and the J gene end by 4 bases; junction bases not matched to a gene: 6. CDR3: CAISGQGEGYGYTF. CDR3 sequence (DNA): TGTGCCATCAGTGGACAGGGCGAGGGCTATGGCTACACCTTC.

This clone showed up just a few times. The J gene is TRBJ2-7, the V gene TRBV5-1, with TRBD2 matching over 13 bases. The germline gives CDR1 SGHRS, CDR2 YFSETQ. V lost 0 bases to trimming and J lost 2 bases; unmatched junction nucleotides: 2. The CDR3 extends over 16 amino acids. The CDR3 coding sequence is TGCGCCAGCAGCTTGGGACTAGCGGGAGGAGCCTACGAGCAGTACTTC. Translated, it gives CASSLGLAGGAYEQYF.

The rearrangement uses TRBV6-5 and TRBJ2-1; TRBD1 matches 7 bases. CDR3 length: 13 amino acids. The J segment lost 6 bases and the V segment lost 2 bases, leaving 1 base of the junction unmatched. Germline-derived CDR1 and CDR2 are MNHEY and SVGAGI. The CDR3 sequence is CASSYAGGNEQFF. CDR3 nucleotide sequence: TGTGCCAGCAGTTACGCAGGGGGCAATGAGCAGTTCTTC.

The rearrangement links TRBV5-5 to TRBJ2-1, with D possibly matching TRBD1 (7 bases). V lost 0 bases and J 4 bases, leaving 11 bases between the germline ends. Germline V gives CDR1 SGHKS, CDR2 YYEKEE (reference sequence). CDR3 length: 15 residues. The CDR3 coding sequence is TGTGCCAGCAGCTTGGCAGGGGGGATATACAATGAGCAGTTCTTC. Its protein product is CASSLAGGIYNEQFF.